Shown below are 11 T cell receptor beta chains from a single sample sequenced in a study of CD8+CD57+ T cells in acquired aplastic anemia. CDR3 and TCR beta VDJ profiling relied on genomic DNA as the template. MiXCR was run by TCRdb on the reads, yielding one entry per CDR3 protein. In the table there are 150,000 to 170,000 distinct CDR3 sequences, over 50% of which are singletons. Selection for sequencing was limited to patients who had shown CD8+CD57+ cell expansion by flow cytometry. Sequencing was performed on sorted CD4+, CD8+, or CD8+CD57+ T cells (not recorded which) from PBMCs. Source of these receptors: a human donor with aplastic anemia.

This clonotype was counted only a few times. The chain couples TRBV7-3 to TRBJ2-7; D not certain. Trimming removed 5 bases at V and 0 bases at J, with 8 bases between. This CDR3 is 13 amino acids long. Germline-derived CDR1 and CDR2 are SGHTA and FQGTGA. The CDR3 protein is CASSRVNSYEQYF. The CDR3 bases are TGTGCCAGCAGCCGAGTTAACTCCTACGAGCAGTACTTC.

V is TRBV2 and J is TRBJ2-3; tentatively, D is TRBD1 (6 bases). In germline, CDR1 is SNHLY, CDR2 FYNNEI. V was trimmed by 9 bases and J by 0 bases, leaving 16 bases between them. CDR3 length: 15 amino acids. The CDR3 bases are TGTGCCAGTAGTACCCAGGGGTTTAGCACAGATACGCAGTATTTT. The encoded protein is CASSTQGFSTDTQYF.

The J gene is TRBJ1-5, the V gene TRBV2; 7 nucleotides agree with TRBD1. V was clipped by 5 bases and J by 5 bases; unmatched bases: 6. CDR3 size: 14 residues. Germline CDR1 SNHLY, CDR2 FYNNEI. This CDR3 reads CASSKDRDHQPQHF. CDR3 DNA: TGTGCCAGCAGTAAAGACAGGGACCATCAGCCCCAGCATTTT.

In its sample, this clonotype was seen many times. The CDR3 region has the DNA TGTGCCAGCAGCTCCGAGCTGACAGGGAGGTTGTTGGAGACCCAGTACTTC. This translates into CASSSELTGRLLETQYF. The V and J genes are TRBV7-9 and TRBJ2-5; D perhaps matches TRBD1 (7 bases). The CDR3 has 17 amino acids. V dropped 4 bases and J dropped 5 bases, with 23 bases sitting between them. Germline V gene data show CDR1 as SEHNR and CDR2 as FQNEAQ (reference sequence).

This clonotype appeared a few times. This rearrangement joins TRBV15 to TRBJ2-1; 7 nucleotides agree with TRBD2. Germline V gene lookup returns CDR1 LNHNV and CDR2 YYDKDF (reference sequence). This CDR3 comprises 17 residues. Trimming removed 4 bases from V and 0 bases from J; junction bases left unmatched: 9. The CDR3 coding sequence is TGTGCCACCAGCACCCCTACGGGGGGTCCCTCCTACAATGAGCAGTTCTTC. It translates to CATSTPTGGPSYNEQFF.

In its sample, this clonotype was seen many times. V gene TRBV7-9 combines with J gene TRBJ1-4; D remains ambiguous. The germline CDR1 and CDR2 sequences are SEHNR and FQNEAQ (reference sequence). Trimming cost V 2 bases and J 7 bases, with 8 bases left between them. The CDR3 has 13 amino acids. CDR3 region: CASSLPASEKLFF. CDR3 DNA: TGTGCCAGCAGCTTACCCGCCAGTGAAAAACTGTTTTTT.

The chain employs TRBV25-1 and TRBJ2-3; D is possibly TRBD2 (6 bases). The germline V and J ends were trimmed by 4 bases and 0 bases, with 14 bases remaining between them. The germline V gene has CDR1 MGHDK and CDR2 SYGVNS. CDR3 length: 16 amino acids. This CDR3 is CASSARDRGSTDTQYF. The DNA of the CDR3 is TGTGCCAGCAGTGCTAGAGACCGGGGGAGCACAGATACGCAGTATTTT.

This clonotype was counted between two and nine times. The CDR3 here is CASMQGTGYEQYF. In nucleotides, the CDR3 is TGTGCCAGTATGCAAGGGACCGGCTACGAGCAGTACTTC. The chain has TRBV19 and TRBJ2-7; either TRBD1 or TRBD2 may supply D (5 bases each). This CDR3 is 13 amino acids long. Germline values: CDR1 LNHDA, CDR2 SQIVND (reference sequence). V gave up 7 bases and J gave up 3 bases, with 13 bases separating them.

The chain uses TRBV7-8 and TRBJ1-6; unclear D gene. V was cut by 1 base and J by 3 bases, with 7 bases left in between. The CDR3 loop spans 15 amino acids. The germline gives CDR1 SGHVS, CDR2 FQNEAQ. CDR3 nucleotides: TGTGCCAGCAGCTTAGATAGTAACTATAATTCACCCCTCCACTTT. It is translated as CASSLDSNYNSPLHF.

The chain is built from TRBV19 and TRBJ2-7, with 8 bases matching TRBD2. J was trimmed by 0 bases and V by 1 base; bases with no gene match: 2. Germline V gives CDR1 LNHDA, CDR2 SQIVND (reference sequence). The CDR3 is 15 residues long. CDR3: CASSIVTSGSYEQYF. CDR3 DNA sequence: TGTGCCAGTAGTATAGTCACTAGCGGCTCCTACGAGCAGTACTTC.

The V gene is TRBV24-1, the J gene TRBJ1-5, with D unclear. Germline values: CDR1 KGHDR, CDR2 SFDVKD. CDR3 length equals 13 residues. V was pared by 0 bases and J by 4 bases, with 3 bases between. CDR3 protein: CATSDLPNQPQHF. CDR3 nucleotide sequence: TGTGCCACCAGTGATTTGCCAAATCAGCCCCAGCATTTT.